This T cell receptor beta chain was sequenced during a study of regulatory T cells in long-lasting Graves disease. Trimming pared 0 bases from V and 3 bases from J, leaving 13 bases between. Germline-derived CDR1 and CDR2 are SGHRS and YFSETQ. The CDR3 has 15 amino acids. The time point denotes: newly diagnosed GD, antithyroid drugs for less than 3 months. Following extraction of RNA from PBMCs, that RNA was used to make the TCR library. CDR3-region Arm-PCR and iRepertoire HTBI primers produced the TCR beta libraries. Using its own MiXCR run on the multiplex PCR reads, TCRdb lists one record per CDR3 protein. This sample has under 400,000 distinct CDR3 sequences, with approximately 15% found just once. Many counts were recorded for this clonotype. This same sample was also part of a study on T cells in Graves' hyperthyroidism and ophthalmopathy.

This TCR was sampled from a man aged 40-49 years with Graves disease. The sequencing here drew on peripheral blood mononuclear cells (PBMCs), taken at new diagnosis, from a patient treated with antithyroid drugs. The V and J genes are TRBV5-1 and TRBJ2-7; perhaps D is TRBD1 or TRBD2 (5 bases each). CDR3 residues: CASSLARDGIYEQYF. The CDR3 DNA follows: TGCGCCAGCAGCTTGGCCCGGGACGGAATCTACGAGCAGTACTTC.